This section outlines one T cell receptor (beta chain) sequence together with its context. The specificity of this receptor is unknown. One base away there is no much larger clone; base qualities are not given. These data come from a study of blood T cell repertoires in COVID-19 (dated by TCRdb to 2020 to 2021). For the study in its entirety: Collaborator samples came from the United States, Italy and Spain and covered acute and convalescent phases of COVID-19. A de-identified subject ID, COVID-19 status, age in years and sex were almost always included in the sample metadata. The prospective study material was composed of cDNA or gDNA derived from T cells, B-cell-depleted T cells, or PBMCs. Deeply sampled blood TCRbeta repertoires from subjects exposed to, actively infected with, or recovered from COVID-19 were included in the dataset. HLA class I and class II types, where available, came from metadata supplied by the sample provider rather than from assay-based typing. The repertoires were released in a freely available public database intended as a resource for research on the immune response to SARS-CoV-2. Samples came from the ongoing ImmuneRACE study (first 160 participants) plus 1,254 subjects from 6 global collaborators.

The CDR3 covers 18 residues, taking in both the cysteine and the phenylalanine. Kept here is only the CDR3 DNA, which spans 54 bases and is read in frame from base 1. V loses 3 bases of germline sequence and J loses 7 bases, and the interval between the two ends is 27 bases. For CDR1 and CDR2, the germline V gene lists MRHNA and SNTAGT. The immunoSEQ Assay, a bias-controlled multiplex PCR, was used to amplify TCRbeta CDR3 regions from genomic DNA. As for the original processing: The number of nucleated cells in each sample was estimated by amplification of reference gene primers within the assay. Sequence reads were collapsed and filtered to measure the absolute abundance of every unique TCRbeta CDR3 rearrangement. For each sample, productive Simpson clonality was calculated as the square root of Simpson's diversity index across productive rearrangements. The source is immuneACCESS, and TCRdb retained only in-frame sequences with V and J called. Part of the clones is not carried over; for the studies checked, unresolved V genes explain less than half of this, and the remainder is unexplained. V and J calls and clone size are copied from that table; D and trimming were computed from the DNA. The sample table contains some 74,000 clones; only one count was recorded for 83% of them. The ten largest clones represent 40% to 45% of the sample.

Results the study describes overall, beyond this receptor: The amount of clinical and demographic metadata varied by source and participant and was provided uncurated.

Collaborating institutions collected whole blood in K2EDTA tubes following their own protocols. Collaborator samples were shipped for TCRbeta analysis as frozen whole blood, isolated PBMCs, or DNA extracted from either sample type. The receptor was derived from a man aged 80 or over with acute or convalescent COVID-19. The specimen sequenced was peripheral blood. The V and J segments used are TRBV6-4 and TRBJ1-2, with no D gene named confidently. The nucleotides are TGTGCCAGCAGTGAAACCGGGCGGGGAGAGGTGGGTTTGAGTGGCTACACCTTC. Its amino acids are CASSETGRGEVGLSGYTF.